The 30 T cell receptor beta chains listed next were all sequenced from one sample in a study of T cell repertoires in cytomegalovirus infection (dated by TCRdb to between 2019 and 2020). The treatment or condition label, as the study defines it: in vitro stimulation with specific CMV peptide epitopes to enrich CMV-specific T cells. The reads were generated on an Illumina HiSeq 1500. TCRdb trimmed the raw reads at Q25, called clones with MiXCR and kept productive beta chains. Here each entry gathers all rows of one CDR3 protein and keeps the most common genes and DNA. Present in this sample are fewer than 900,000 distinct CDR3 sequences, roughly 28% of which were seen just once. Under 15% of the sample comes from the top ten. Antigen specificity for these receptors is unknown. Sequenced material: cultured CD8+ T cells from PBMCs, taken from culture after CMV antigen stimulation. These receptors all stem from a human donor in good health (CMV status not recorded). Some clones in this sample may be carry-over from other donors' samples.

This clonotype was counted only a few times. The chain combines TRBV11-1 with TRBJ2-1; either TRBD1 or TRBD2 may supply D (6 bases each). This CDR3 has 16 residues. Germline V lookup: CDR1 SGHAT, CDR2 FQDESV (reference sequence). Trimming pared 5 bases from V and 0 bases from J, leaving 14 bases between. CDR3 protein: CASSPFRGGSYNEQFF. CDR3 DNA: TGTGCCAGCAGCCCATTCAGGGGAGGCTCCTACAATGAGCAGTTCTTC.

This sequence joins TRBV5-1 and TRBJ2-7, with 9 bases that match TRBD1. The CDR3 has 14 amino acids. With 4 bases clipped from V and 3 bases from J, the junction kept 5 bases outside the gene matches. Germline-derived CDR1 and CDR2 are SGHRS and YFSETQ. CDR3 in DNA: TGCGCCAGCAGCCTATGGGACAGGGACTACGAGCAGTACTTC. Translation gives CASSLWDRDYEQYF.

This clonotype was counted only a few times. The V call is TRBV6-2 or TRBV6-3, the J call TRBJ2-3; 8 bases are a match to TRBD2. The V segment lost 0 bases and the J segment 0 bases; nucleotides outside the gene matches: 11. The CDR3 totals 19 residues. Germline CDR1 reads MNHEY; CDR2 reads SVGEGT. Here the CDR3 reads CASSYSNSGEDFSTDTQYF. The CDR3 DNA reads as TGTGCCAGCAGTTACTCGAATAGCGGGGAAGATTTTAGCACAGATACGCAGTATTTT.

This sequence joins TRBV15 and TRBJ1-4, with D unresolved. CDR1 is LNHNV and CDR2 is YYDKDF in the germline V gene (reference sequence). V lost 1 base, J lost 6 bases, and 9 bases lay in between. This CDR3 is 14 amino acids long. In DNA form, the CDR3 reads TGTGCCACCAGCAGAGTTCCTCAATATGAAAAACTGTTTTTT. Its protein product is CATSRVPQYEKLFF.

This rearrangement joins TRBV12-3 or TRBV12-4 to TRBJ1-6; D gene unclear. The V end lost 6 bases, the J end lost 0 bases, and 15 bases lay between the germline ends. The CDR3 has 17 residues. The CDR3 DNA reads TGTGCCAGCAGCAGTTTTCGGATTAGCTCCTATAATTCACCCCTCCACTTT. Amino acids: CASSSFRISSYNSPLHF.

This chain joins TRBV7-2 and TRBJ2-5, with TRBD1 matching over 8 bases. Trimming at V came to 5 bases and at J to 5 bases, leaving 10 bases not matched to a gene. CDR3 length: 15 amino acids. Germline V gene lookup returns CDR1 SGHTA and CDR2 FQGNSA. The CDR3 bases are TGTGCCAGCAGCCCCTGGACAGGGACGTGGGAGACCCAGTACTTC. Translation: CASSPWTGTWETQYF.

This clonotype occurred many times. The V gene is TRBV7-9, the J gene TRBJ2-5; D may be TRBD1 or TRBD2 (5 bases each). CDR3 length: 16 residues. The V end lost 2 bases, the J end lost 2 bases, and 15 bases lay between the germline ends. CDR1 and CDR2 from the germline V gene are SEHNR and FQNEAQ (reference sequence). The CDR3, as DNA: TGTGCCAGCAGCTTAAACCCTGGGACGGGACAAGAGACCCAGTACTTC. Its translation is CASSLNPGTGQETQYF.

As to this clonotype: One junction end disagrees with the germline gene, perhaps due to a read error. V usage is TRBV9 and J usage is TRBJ2-2; 7 bases agree with TRBD2. In germline, CDR1 is SGDLS, CDR2 YYNGEE. The CDR3 loop spans 16 amino acids. The CDR3 here is CARSMSGATHTGELFF. CDR3 DNA: TGTGCCCGCAGTATGAGCGGGGCCACCCACACCGGGGAGCTGTTTTTT.

This clonotype occurred a few times. The chain links TRBV4-2 to TRBJ1-3; D unclear. CDR3 length equals 17 residues. The V end lost 0 bases, the J end lost 0 bases, and 12 bases lay between the germline ends. Per the germline V gene, CDR1 is LGHNA and CDR2 is YNFKEQ. Written as DNA, the CDR3 is TGTGCCAGCAGCCAAGAGCCATCTACGAACTCTGGAAACACCATATATTTT. Translated: CASSQEPSTNSGNTIYF.

This clonotype was counted at least ten times. The rearrangement joins TRBV7-6 to TRBJ1-2, with D unclear. V was cut by 4 bases and J by 3 bases, with 18 bases left in between. Germline V gene data show CDR1 as SGHVS and CDR2 as FNYEAQ. The length of the CDR3 is 16 residues. The CDR3 DNA sequence: TGTGCCAGCAGCTCAATTAATGGGAAAAGGGACTATGGCTACACCTTC. Translated, it gives CASSSINGKRDYGYTF.

CDR3: CSALPDQKYEQYV. The DNA of the CDR3 is TGCAGTGCCTTACCGGATCAAAAGTACGAGCAGTACGTC. The chain carries TRBV20-1 and TRBJ2-7; D remains ambiguous. The CDR3 sequence is 13 residues long. Trimming took off 6 bases at V and 4 bases at J, with 16 bases between the two ends. Germline V gene lookup returns CDR1 DFQATT and CDR2 SNEGSKA (reference sequence).

The genes are TRBV6-5 and TRBJ2-2; D remains ambiguous. Looked up from germline, CDR1 is MNHEY and CDR2 is SVGAGI. This CDR3 comprises 14 residues. V shed 5 bases and J shed 4 bases, with 11 bases lying between them. The chain's CDR3 is CASSPQSSTGELFF. CDR3 DNA sequence: TGTGCCAGCAGTCCACAGAGTTCCACCGGGGAGCTGTTTTTT.

The rearrangement joins TRBV6-5 to TRBJ1-2; 10 nucleotides line up with TRBD1. The length of the CDR3 is 15 residues. V shed 2 bases and J 6 bases; nucleotides not matched to a gene: 6. CDR1 and CDR2 from the germline V gene are MNHEY and SVGAGI. CDR3 region: CASSYGRQGAHGYTF. The CDR3 region has the DNA TGTGCCAGCAGTTACGGGAGACAGGGGGCTCATGGCTACACCTTC.

This clonotype was seen only a few times. The gene calls are TRBV12-3 or TRBV12-4 and TRBJ2-5, with TRBD2 identical over 9 bases. The V gene end was trimmed by 7 bases and the J gene end by 4 bases; junction bases not matched to a gene: 10. CDR3 length: 15 residues. The CDR3 nucleotides read TGTGCCAGCACCCTCGGGACTAGCAGGAGAGAGACCCAGTACTTC. Its protein is CASTLGTSRRETQYF.

This clonotype was counted a few times. The chain recombines TRBV19 with TRBJ1-5; TRBD1 agrees at 10 bases. Trimming at V came to 6 bases and at J to 0 bases, leaving 8 bases not matched to a gene. This CDR3 has 17 residues. The germline gives CDR1 LNHDA, CDR2 SQIVND (reference sequence). The CDR3 nucleotides are TGTGCCAGTAGAGAGACAGGGGGCGCATATAGCAATCAGCCCCAGCATTTT. It yields the protein CASRETGGAYSNQPQHF.

J is TRBJ2-3 and V is TRBV9, with D unclear. This CDR3 has 17 amino acids. The germline V gene has CDR1 SGDLS and CDR2 YYNGEE. The V end lost 1 base, the J end lost 0 bases, and 15 bases lay between the germline ends. The CDR3 DNA follows: TGTGCCAGCAGCGTACCCGCTGCGACGTCTAGCACAGATACGCAGTATTTT. This sequence encodes CASSVPAATSSTDTQYF.

This clonotype was seen at least ten times. The chain carries TRBV7-6 and TRBJ1-1; D uncertain. The germline V and J ends were trimmed by 8 bases and 3 bases, with 16 bases remaining between them. Per the germline V gene, CDR1 is SGHVS and CDR2 is FNYEAQ. CDR3 size: 14 residues. CDR3 coding DNA: TGTGCCAGCGTCCGAGGATTCGGGGACACTGAAGCTTTCTTT. Amino acids: CASVRGFGDTEAFF.

This clonotype has just a few counts. This sequence joins TRBV7-8 and TRBJ2-2; D gene ambiguous. CDR1 SGHVS and CDR2 FQNEAQ come from the germline V gene. This CDR3 is 14 amino acids long. Trimming stripped 3 bases from V and 3 bases from J, with 8 bases between. CDR3 loop: CASSFRQYTGELFF. CDR3 in DNA: TGTGCCAGCAGCTTCCGGCAGTACACCGGGGAGCTGTTTTTT.

This chain links TRBV15 with TRBJ2-7, with TRBD2 identical over 7 bases. Unmatched junction bases numbered 10, after V lost 2 bases and J lost 0 bases. The CDR3 loop spans 17 amino acids. Looked up from germline, CDR1 is LNHNV and CDR2 is YYDKDF (reference sequence). CDR3 loop: CATSRSPPSGVSYEQYF. CDR3 nucleotide sequence: TGTGCCACCAGCAGATCTCCCCCTAGCGGTGTCTCCTACGAGCAGTACTTC. The whole variable domain, remainder taken from reference TRBV15 and TRBJ2-7, is DAMVIQNPRYQVTQFGKPVTLSCSQTLNHNVMYWYQQKSSQAPKLLFHYYDKDFNNEADTPDNFQSRRPNTSFCFLDIRSPGLGDTAMYLCATSRSPPSGVSYEQYFGPGTRLTVT.

Only a few counts were recorded for this clonotype. This CDR3 reads CASSLYGGPTEAFF. The CDR3 DNA reads TGTGCCAGCAGTTTATATGGGGGGCCCACTGAAGCTTTCTTT. The chain uses TRBV27 and TRBJ1-1; D is possibly TRBD1 (6 bases). The CDR3 extends over 14 amino acids. Germline loops: CDR1 MNHEY, CDR2 SMNVEV (reference sequence). Trimming stripped 1 base from V and 4 bases from J, with 10 bases between.

This CDR3 is CASSFTLLALDGELFF. The CDR3 DNA sequence: TGTGCCAGCAGCTTTACCCTACTAGCCCTGGACGGGGAGCTGTTTTTT. The V call is TRBV7-9, the J call TRBJ2-2; tentative D call: TRBD2 (6 bases). V lost 3 bases and J lost 7, with 18 bases in between. This CDR3 region has 16 residues. The germline V gene has CDR1 SEHNR and CDR2 FQNEAQ (reference sequence). The whole variable domain, remainder taken from reference TRBV7-9 and TRBJ2-2, is DTGVSQNPRHKITKRGQNVTFRCDPISEHNRLYWYRQTLGQGPEFLTYFQNEAQLEKSRLLSDRFSAERPKGSFSTLEIQRTEQGDSAMYLCASSFTLLALDGELFFGEGSRLTVL.

This clonotype was seen only a few times. This chain links TRBV2 with TRBJ1-2; D not resolved. The germline V gene has CDR1 SNHLY and CDR2 FYNNEI. V lost 4 bases, J lost 4 bases, and 7 bases lay in between. The CDR3 length is 12 residues. The CDR3 region is CASSGRAYGYTF. As DNA, the CDR3 is TGTGCCAGCAGTGGCAGAGCCTATGGCTACACCTTC.

This clonotype showed up just a few times. The chain combines TRBV12-3 or TRBV12-4 with TRBJ2-5, with 8 bases identical to TRBD2. V dropped 1 base and J dropped 5; count of bases not matched to a gene: 9. This CDR3 is 16 amino acids long. CDR3 nucleotides: TGTGCCAGCAGTTTAGAAGTTAGCGGGGTTGGGGAGACCCAGTACTTC. Amino acids: CASSLEVSGVGETQYF.

The chain links TRBV12-5 to TRBJ2-7, with 12 bases that match TRBD2. CDR3 length equals 14 residues. Germline lookup yields CDR1 LGHNT and CDR2 FRNRAP. V lost 5 bases to trimming and J lost 4 bases; unmatched junction nucleotides: 3. CDR3 nucleotides: TGTGCTAGTGGTCTCGGGACTAGCGGGTACGAGCAGTACTTC. Protein product: CASGLGTSGYEQYF. Full variable domain (rest looked up from reference TRBV12-5 and TRBJ2-7): DARVTQTPRHKVTEMGQEVTMRCQPILGHNTVFWYRQTMMQGLELLAYFRNRAPLDDSGMPKDRFSAEMPDATLATLKIQPSEPRDSAVYFCASGLGTSGYEQYFGPGTRLTVT.

This clonotype has just a few counts. The V and J genes are TRBV6-2 or TRBV6-3 and TRBJ2-7, with 7 bases aligning to TRBD1. The ends lost 2 bases at V and 2 bases at J; junction bases unmatched: 6. From germline, CDR1 is MNHEY and CDR2 SVGEGT. The CDR3 extends over 15 amino acids. The CDR3 region is CASSYAQGSPYEQYV. CDR3 nucleotides: TGTGCCAGCAGTTACGCACAGGGGTCCCCCTACGAGCAGTACGTC.

The J gene is TRBJ2-1, the V gene TRBV9, with D unresolved. V lost 0 bases to trimming and J lost 7 bases, with 11 bases between them. The CDR3 is made up of 14 amino acids. Germline CDR1 and CDR2: SGDLS and YYNGEE. CDR3 coding DNA: TGTGCCAGCAGCGTAGGACTGACGCTAAATGAGCAGTTCTTC. This translates into CASSVGLTLNEQFF. Combining the CDR3 with reference TRBV9 and TRBJ2-1 gives the whole variable domain DSGVTQTPKHLITATGQRVTLRCSPRSGDLSVYWYQQSLDQGLQFLIQYYNGEERAKGNILERFSAQQFPDLHSELNLSSLELGDSALYFCASSVGLTLNEQFFGPGTRLTVL.

The genes are TRBV6-2 or TRBV6-3 and TRBJ1-1; D gene uncertain. The CDR3 runs 14 residues. Trimming took 2 bases from V and 4 from J, leaving 11 bases between them. The germline V gene has CDR1 MNHEY and CDR2 SVGEGT. CDR3 in DNA: TGTGCCAGCAGTTACACGGTTACGAGCACTGAAGCTTTCTTT. This translates into CASSYTVTSTEAFF.

This clonotype occurred many times. The V call is TRBV20-1, the J call TRBJ1-6; D gene unclear. The V end lost 0 bases, the J end lost 8 bases, and 11 bases lay between the germline ends. CDR1 and CDR2 from the germline V gene are DFQATT and SNEGSKA (reference sequence). This CDR3 has 14 residues. The CDR3 protein is CSARDLEMYSPLHF. The DNA for the CDR3 is TGCAGTGCTAGAGATTTAGAGATGTATTCACCCCTCCACTTT.

This clonotype was seen a handful of times. The chain uses TRBV7-9 and TRBJ2-1; 7 positions agree with TRBD1. This CDR3 is built from 15 residues. In germline, CDR1 is SEHNR, CDR2 FQNEAQ (reference sequence). J was trimmed by 4 bases and V by 2 bases; bases with no gene match: 5. CDR3 residues: CASSLPRDRYNEQFF. The CDR3 DNA is TGTGCCAGCAGCTTACCCCGGGACAGATACAATGAGCAGTTCTTC.

The genes are TRBV7-4 and TRBJ2-1, with D perhaps TRBD2 (6 bases). This CDR3 region has 12 residues. Germline V lookup: CDR1 SGHVT, CDR2 SQSDAQ. The V gene lost 5 bases and the J gene lost 14 bases, with 16 bases spanning the gap. CDR3 nucleotide sequence: TGTGCCAGCAGCCCCTCGGGGACGGGGGAGTTCTTC. Translated, it gives CASSPSGTGEFF. Using reference TRBV7-4 and TRBJ2-1 for the parts outside the CDR3, the full variable domain is GAGVSQSPRYKVAKRGRDVALRCDSISGHVTLYWYRQTLGQGSEVLTYSQSDAQRDKSGRPSGRFSAERPERSVSTLKIQRTEQGDSAVYLCASSPSGTGEFFGPGTRLTVL.